A selection of T cell receptor beta chains follows, all from one sample in a study of blood T cell repertoires in COVID-19. Profiled with immunoSEQ multiplex PCR; TCRdb holds only in-frame clones, not every one. The sample records 130,000 to 150,000 clones, approximately 86% being singletons. Specimen: peripheral blood. Receptors were obtained from a woman aged 40 to 50 with active or convalescent COVID-19. Both conserved end residues are part of each CDR3.

j_gene: TRBJ2-2
v_gene: TRBV5-1
CDR3aa: CASSLPTANTGELFF

j_gene: TRBJ2-2
v_gene: TRBV2
CDR3aa: CASRQGGRARTGELFF

j_gene: TRBJ1-6
v_gene: TRBV4-1
CDR3aa: CASSQGGGSGSPLHF

j_gene: TRBJ2-3
v_gene: TRBV24-1
CDR3aa: CATSETSGTDTQYF

j_gene: TRBJ1-1
v_gene: TRBV6-5
CDR3aa: CASRLSRSEAFF

j_gene: TRBJ2-1
v_gene: TRBV4-1
CDR3aa: CASSQGSGFYNEQFF

j_gene: TRBJ2-5
v_gene: TRBV7-9
CDR3aa: CASSPGTGVRETQYF

j_gene: TRBJ1-6
v_gene: TRBV5-4
CDR3aa: CASNDRGPNSPLHF

j_gene: TRBJ2-7
v_gene: TRBV29-1
CDR3aa: CSVEVTGSYEQYF

j_gene: TRBJ1-2
v_gene: TRBV19
CDR3aa: CASSPPGTGPPMGYTF

j_gene: TRBJ2-5
v_gene: TRBV11-2
CDR3aa: CASSLDGQALWETQYF

j_gene: TRBJ1-1
v_gene: TRBV6-5
CDR3aa: CASSLRNTEAFF

j_gene: TRBJ1-6
v_gene: TRBV7-2
CDR3aa: CASSYNTNSPLHF

j_gene: TRBJ2-1
v_gene: TRBV18
CDR3aa: CASSPPDRGFWGNEQFF

j_gene: TRBJ2-7
v_gene: TRBV2
CDR3aa: CASSLQGEAYEQYF

j_gene: TRBJ2-7
v_gene: TRBV4-3
CDR3aa: CASSQDFGSPQEQYF

j_gene: TRBJ1-6
v_gene: TRBV19
CDR3aa: CASSKRQGSYNSPLHF

j_gene: TRBJ1-2
v_gene: TRBV6-5
CDR3aa: CASSPQGNYGYTF

j_gene: TRBJ2-5
v_gene: TRBV7-2
CDR3aa: CASLAAVRGETQYF

j_gene: TRBJ1-4
v_gene: TRBV5-6
CDR3aa: CASSPSLDRGPEKLFF

j_gene: TRBJ1-6
v_gene: TRBV27
CDR3aa: CASKGGSGSNSPLHF

j_gene: TRBJ1-5
v_gene: TRBV5-6
CDR3aa: CASSRRGSNQPQHF

j_gene: TRBJ1-5
v_gene: TRBV6-1
CDR3aa: CASSEAGANQPQHF

j_gene: TRBJ1-1
v_gene: TRBV11-2
CDR3aa: CASSSMLDRAGAFF

j_gene: TRBJ2-7
v_gene: TRBV3-1/TRBV3-2
CDR3aa: CASTPRGQGINEQYF

j_gene: TRBJ1-5
v_gene: TRBV15
CDR3aa: CATSRELEGFQPQHF

j_gene: TRBJ1-4
v_gene: TRBV27
CDR3aa: CASSLLGGKDEKLFF

j_gene: TRBJ2-1
v_gene: TRBV12-3/TRBV12-4
CDR3aa: CASNGGRSNEQFF

j_gene: TRBJ2-5
v_gene: TRBV7-9
CDR3aa: CASSVHPGQGGDETQYF

j_gene: TRBJ1-1
v_gene: TRBV19
CDR3aa: CASSIDLAGTEAFF

j_gene: TRBJ2-7
v_gene: TRBV10-3
CDR3aa: CAISESHGGQGYEQYF

j_gene: TRBJ1-2
v_gene: TRBV5-1
CDR3aa: CASSFSVGGSSYGYTF

j_gene: TRBJ2-6
v_gene: TRBV5-1
CDR3aa: CASRQGLMTSGANVLTF

j_gene: TRBJ2-7
v_gene: TRBV27
CDR3aa: CASSLMGEGHSYEQYF

j_gene: TRBJ1-1
v_gene: TRBV6-5
CDR3aa: CASRDRGRNTEAFF

j_gene: TRBJ1-2
v_gene: TRBV23-1
CDR3aa: CASSQSGRTVYGYTF

j_gene: TRBJ1-2
v_gene: TRBV6-2/TRBV6-3
CDR3aa: CASSPWDTQKGGYTF

j_gene: TRBJ1-1
v_gene: TRBV27
CDR3aa: CASSLGGNFLINTEAFF

j_gene: TRBJ1-1
v_gene: TRBV11-3
CDR3aa: CASSLQGPYSEAFF